A selection of T cell receptor beta chains follows, all from one sample in a study of T cells in Graves' hyperthyroidism and ophthalmopathy. TCRdb independently ran MiXCR on the multiplex PCR reads; one entry per CDR3 protein. The sample has under 550,000 distinct CDR3 sequences, just under 20% seen once. Sequenced material: blood. These receptors all stem from a man aged 40-50 years with Graves' ophthalmopathy. Each CDR3 is given with its conserved first and last residue. The order of the fields is V gene, clone size, J gene, D gene, CDR3 DNA, CDR3 protein. The D gene is left open where the match is weak. Clone size is stated in some rows and not others, as once, few, many or a class when expanded.

V gene: TRBV6-2/TRBV6-3
clone size: NA
J gene: TRBJ2-7
D gene: NA
CDR3 DNA: TGTGCCAGCAGTTACCCGGAGCGGGCAGCCTCCTACGAGCAGTACTTC
CDR3 protein: CASSYPERAASYEQYF

V gene: TRBV5-1
clone size: NA
J gene: TRBJ2-2
D gene: NA
CDR3 DNA: TGCGCCGGCAGCTTGGCCAGGCCCGGGGAGCTGTTTTTT
CDR3 protein: CAGSLARPGELFF

V gene: TRBV7-3
clone size: NA
J gene: TRBJ1-6
D gene: NA
CDR3 DNA: TGTGCCAGCAGCAGAGATAATAATTCACCCCTCCACTTT
CDR3 protein: CASSRDNNSPLHF

V gene: TRBV6-5
clone size: NA
J gene: TRBJ2-7
D gene: TRBD1
CDR3 DNA: TGTGCCAGCAGTTACGGGACAGGGCAATACGAGCAGTACTTC
CDR3 protein: CASSYGTGQYEQYF

V gene: TRBV28
clone size: many
J gene: TRBJ1-2
D gene: NA
CDR3 DNA: TGTGCCAGCAGTCGCCTCCGTCAGGCTAACTATGGCTACACCTTC
CDR3 protein: CASSRLRQANYGYTF

V gene: TRBV7-3
clone size: once
J gene: TRBJ2-3
D gene: NA
CDR3 DNA: TGTGCCAGCAGCTTCTCGGACGCCACAGATACGCAGTATTTT
CDR3 protein: CASSFSDATDTQYF

V gene: TRBV5-1
clone size: NA
J gene: TRBJ2-7
D gene: NA
CDR3 DNA: TGCGCCAGCAGCCCCCTCAACACCTACGAGCAGTACTTC
CDR3 protein: CASSPLNTYEQYF

V gene: TRBV19
clone size: few
J gene: TRBJ1-5
D gene: NA
CDR3 DNA: TGTGCCAGTAGTATTTTCGACAGGCGCCTCAATCAGCCCCAGCATTTT
CDR3 protein: CASSIFDRRLNQPQHF

V gene: TRBV29-1
clone size: NA
J gene: TRBJ1-1
D gene: NA
CDR3 DNA: TGCAGCGGGTACGAGGGGAACACTGAAGCTTTCTTT
CDR3 protein: CSGYEGNTEAFF

V gene: TRBV25-1
clone size: NA
J gene: TRBJ1-3
D gene: NA
CDR3 DNA: TGTGCCAGCAGGTATTCAGGACAGAGCTCTGGAAACACCATATATTTT
CDR3 protein: CASRYSGQSSGNTIYF

V gene: TRBV20-1
clone size: NA
J gene: TRBJ2-1
D gene: TRBD1
CDR3 DNA: TGCAGTGCTTTTTGGACAGGCCGCTCCTACAATGAGCAGTTCTTC
CDR3 protein: CSAFWTGRSYNEQFF

V gene: TRBV30
clone size: many
J gene: TRBJ1-5
D gene: NA
CDR3 DNA: TGTGCCTGGAGTGTACAGGACGATCAGCCCCAGCATTTT
CDR3 protein: CAWSVQDDQPQHF

V gene: TRBV30
clone size: many
J gene: TRBJ2-7
D gene: NA
CDR3 DNA: TGTGCCTGGAGTCTGACGACAGGCCCCTACGAGCAGTACTTC
CDR3 protein: CAWSLTTGPYEQYF

V gene: TRBV5-4
clone size: NA
J gene: TRBJ2-1
D gene: TRBD1
CDR3 DNA: TGTGCCAGCAGCCAAGTCAGGGGGCAGGGGGGCTACAATGAGCAGTTCTTC
CDR3 protein: CASSQVRGQGGYNEQFF

V gene: TRBV2
clone size: many
J gene: TRBJ2-7
D gene: NA
CDR3 DNA: TGTGCCAGCAACGAGCAGTACTTC
CDR3 protein: CASNEQYF

V gene: TRBV6-1
clone size: NA
J gene: TRBJ1-1
D gene: NA
CDR3 DNA: TGTGCCAGCAATGAGGTTGGGGGAACTGAAGCTTTCTTT
CDR3 protein: CASNEVGGTEAFF

V gene: TRBV6-5
clone size: NA
J gene: TRBJ2-3
D gene: NA
CDR3 DNA: TGTGCCAGCAGTTACGCGGGGAAAACAGATACGCAGTATTTT
CDR3 protein: CASSYAGKTDTQYF

V gene: TRBV2
clone size: many
J gene: TRBJ2-1
D gene: TRBD2
CDR3 DNA: TGTGCCAGCAGCCAGGGACTAGTTGGGAATGAGCAGTTCTTC
CDR3 protein: CASSQGLVGNEQFF

V gene: TRBV7-8
clone size: NA
J gene: TRBJ1-1
D gene: NA
CDR3 DNA: TGTGCCAGCAGCTTTCTCATGAACACTGAAGCTTTCTTT
CDR3 protein: CASSFLMNTEAFF

V gene: TRBV6-2/TRBV6-3
clone size: NA
J gene: TRBJ2-7
D gene: NA
CDR3 DNA: TGTGCCAGCACTGTTACGGGACTCTCGGCCGGCGAGCAGTACTTC
CDR3 protein: CASTVTGLSAGEQYF

V gene: TRBV11-2
clone size: many
J gene: TRBJ2-1
D gene: NA
CDR3 DNA: TGTGCCAGCAGCGGGGGACGATTGGATGAGCAGTTCTTC
CDR3 protein: CASSGGRLDEQFF

V gene: TRBV27
clone size: few
J gene: TRBJ2-1
D gene: NA
CDR3 DNA: TGTGCCAGCAGTATCAGGGCTTCTTGGTACAATGAGCAGTTCTTC
CDR3 protein: CASSIRASWYNEQFF

V gene: TRBV5-1
clone size: NA
J gene: TRBJ1-5
D gene: NA
CDR3 DNA: NA
CDR3 protein: CARKTGTGVYLCNQPQHF

V gene: TRBV10-3
clone size: few
J gene: TRBJ1-5
D gene: NA
CDR3 DNA: TGTGCCATCAGTGAGTCCGGGGACCTTGCGTCCCAGCATTTT
CDR3 protein: CAISESGDLASQHF

V gene: TRBV18
clone size: few
J gene: TRBJ2-1
D gene: NA
CDR3 DNA: TGTGCCAGCTCACCACTTTCTACGGTCGATGAGCAGTTCTTC
CDR3 protein: CASSPLSTVDEQFF

V gene: TRBV4-3
clone size: few
J gene: TRBJ2-3
D gene: NA
CDR3 DNA: TGCGCCAGCAGCCAAGTCTCTAGAAAGTGGGCTACAGATACGCAGTATTTT
CDR3 protein: CASSQVSRKWATDTQYF